A selection of T cell receptor beta chains follows, all from one sample in a study of T cells expressing NK-cell markers. For each CDR3 protein, TCRdb gives one entry from its re-call of the 5' RACE reads, without DNA. The table lists a few hundred thousand distinct CDR3 sequences. Sample: blood T cells: a sorted CD56 or NKG2C T cell subset, CD4+ or CD8+ T cells, or bulk PBMC T cells (not recorded which). Every receptor here comes from a woman aged 50 to 60 in good health. The CDR3 runs from the conserved cysteine through the conserved F or W. The order of the fields is J gene, V gene, CDR3 protein.

>TRBJ1-4|TRBV25-1
CASSGDRGEKLFF
>TRBJ2-3|TRBV5-1
CASSLSPGVTDTQYF
>TRBJ2-4|TRBV27
CASRQAGRAKNIQYF
>TRBJ2-2|TRBV5-1
CASSWSFGSGNTGELFF
>TRBJ1-1|TRBV7-2
CASSLSGRQNTEAFF
>TRBJ2-3|TRBV6-5
CASTSRGVLGTQYF
>TRBJ1-1|TRBV5-1
CASSLAGTVNTEAFF
>TRBJ1-2|TRBV12-3/TRBV12-4
CASRRQGWDYGYTF
>TRBJ2-1|TRBV5-1
CASSLAPDRYRYNEQFF
>TRBJ2-7|TRBV5-6
CASSSSVYEQYF
>TRBJ2-4|TRBV6-5
CASSRTRTSGEQYF
>TRBJ1-1|TRBV20-1
CSALPGTLNTEAFF
>TRBJ2-2|TRBV4-2
CASSQEGGRAGELFF
>TRBJ1-2|TRBV9
CASSVAGSVNYGYTF
>TRBJ2-7|TRBV7-8
CASRPRTGKYEQYF
>TRBJ2-1|TRBV5-6
CASSRWRDRLDEQFF
>TRBJ2-3|TRBV10-3
CAISESTNSDTQYF
>TRBJ2-3|TRBV4-2
CASSQERADWSRDTQYF
>TRBJ1-5|TRBV20-1
CSATRTGGRYQPQHF
>TRBJ2-1|TRBV11-1
CASSFWTSGRDNEQFF
>TRBJ2-2|TRBV30
CACRLAGASFTGELFF
>TRBJ2-3|TRBV5-1
CASRVSKSGAGGLIGAQYF